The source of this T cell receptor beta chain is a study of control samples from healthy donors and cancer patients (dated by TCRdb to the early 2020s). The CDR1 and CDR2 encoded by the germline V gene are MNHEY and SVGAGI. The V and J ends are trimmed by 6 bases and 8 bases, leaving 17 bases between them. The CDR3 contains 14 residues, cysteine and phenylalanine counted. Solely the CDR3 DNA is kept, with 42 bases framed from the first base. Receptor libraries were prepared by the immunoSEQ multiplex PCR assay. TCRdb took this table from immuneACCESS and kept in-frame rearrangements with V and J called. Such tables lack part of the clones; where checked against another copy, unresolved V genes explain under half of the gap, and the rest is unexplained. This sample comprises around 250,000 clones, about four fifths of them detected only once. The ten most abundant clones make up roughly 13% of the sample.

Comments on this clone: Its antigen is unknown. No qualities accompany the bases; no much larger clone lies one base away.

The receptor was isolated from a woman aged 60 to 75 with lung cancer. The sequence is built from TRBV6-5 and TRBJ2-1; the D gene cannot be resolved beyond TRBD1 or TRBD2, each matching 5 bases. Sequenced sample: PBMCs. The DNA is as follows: TGTGCCAGCAGGCGGACCTTGTTGGGGGATGAGCAGTTCTTC. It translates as CASRRTLLGDEQFF.